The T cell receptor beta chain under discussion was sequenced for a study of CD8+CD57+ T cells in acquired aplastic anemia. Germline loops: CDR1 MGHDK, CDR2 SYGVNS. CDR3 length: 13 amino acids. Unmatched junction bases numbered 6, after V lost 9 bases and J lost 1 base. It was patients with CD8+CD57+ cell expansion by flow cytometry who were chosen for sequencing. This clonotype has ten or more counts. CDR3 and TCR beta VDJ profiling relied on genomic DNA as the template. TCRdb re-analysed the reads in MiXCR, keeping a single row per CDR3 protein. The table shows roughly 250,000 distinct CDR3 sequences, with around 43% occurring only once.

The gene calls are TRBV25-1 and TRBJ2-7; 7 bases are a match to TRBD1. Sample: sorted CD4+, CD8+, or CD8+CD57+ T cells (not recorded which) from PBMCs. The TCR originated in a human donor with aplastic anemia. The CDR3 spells CASQPGQSYEQYF. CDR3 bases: TGTGCCAGTCAACCGGGACAGTCCTACGAGCAGTACTTC.